This TCR beta chain was profiled in a study of blood T cell repertoires in COVID-19. Across the whole study: The United States, Italy and Spain were the sources of the acute and convalescent COVID-19 samples.

Original data processing: For nucleated cells, counts were estimated from reference gene primer amplification. The assay was immunoSEQ multiplex PCR, and TCRdb's table has in-frame clones only and misses some. That table supplies the V and J calls and clone size; D and trimming were determined from the DNA. Found here are some 290,000 clones, just under 90% of them singletons; the top ten hold about 8.4%. CDR1 and CDR2 from the germline V gene are MNHEY and SVGEGT. The length of the CDR3 is 13 residues. Trimming shortened V by 5 bases and J by 2 bases, and 9 bases separated the two germline ends. Assignment of participants to cohorts was predicated upon participant-reported clinical history.

The specimen was PBMCs or T cells enriched from blood (not recorded which). The sequence was collected from a woman between 25 and 40 years old who had recovered from COVID-19. The rearrangement uses TRBV6-2 or TRBV6-3 and TRBJ1-2; TRBD1 might be the D (5 bases). In nucleotides, the CDR3 is TGTGCCAGCAGTCTCGACAGAAACTATGGCTACACCTTC. Protein: CASSLDRNYGYTF.